Each of the 10 T cell receptor beta chains below was sequenced from the same sample in a study of PD-L1 blockade in urothelial cancer. Some clones are missing from TCRdb's copy, which holds only in-frame ones; the method was immunoSEQ multiplex PCR. The table lists around 100,000 clones, under 95% of them singletons. Indicated time point: peripheral blood 6 weeks after treatment start. The material sequenced was PBMCs, taken around atezolizumab (anti-PD-L1) treatment. These receptors originate from a man aged 60-69 years with urothelial cancer.

The chain recombines TRBV19 with TRBJ1-4; no definite D call. The CDR3 runs to 12 residues. V lost 7 bases to trimming and J lost 4 bases, with 7 bases between them. From germline, CDR1 is LNHDA and CDR2 SQIVND (reference sequence). This CDR3 is CASIASNEKLFF. CDR3 bases: TGTGCCAGTATCGCGAGTAATGAAAAACTGTTTTTT. The complete variable domain, with remaining parts taken from reference TRBV19 and TRBJ1-4, reads DGGITQSPKYLFRKEGQNVTLSCEQNLNHDAMYWYRQDPGQGLRLIYYSQIVNDFQKGDIAEGYSVSREKKESFPLTVTSAQKNPTAFYLCASIASNEKLFFGSGTQLSVL.

This clone was recorded only once. This chain links TRBV6-5 with TRBJ2-3, with 8 bases aligning to TRBD2. Germline lookup yields CDR1 MNHEY and CDR2 SVGAGI. J gave up 8 bases and V 0 bases, and 10 bases lay outside the gene matches. The CDR3 loop spans 16 amino acids. The CDR3 DNA follows: TGTGCCAGCAGTTACTCGAGGCTAGCGGGCATGGGTACGCAGTATTTT. Its protein product is CASSYSRLAGMGTQYF.

This sequence joins TRBV7-3 and TRBJ2-3; 8 positions match TRBD2. The CDR3 has 14 amino acids. The germline gives CDR1 SGHTA, CDR2 FQGTGA. The ends lost 5 bases at V and 10 bases at J; junction bases unmatched: 11. CDR3 bases: TGTGCCAGCAGCAAGTCCGGGACTAGTGCCCCGCAGTATTTT. Protein: CASSKSGTSAPQYF.

The DNA for the CDR3 is TGTGCCAGCTCACCAATGACAGGGGATGGCTACACCTTC. Translation gives CASSPMTGDGYTF. The V and J genes are TRBV18 and TRBJ1-2; 8 bases agree with TRBD1. The CDR3 is 13 residues long. V shed 2 bases, J shed 6 bases, and the junction held 2 bases outside the gene matches. In germline, CDR1 is KGHSH, CDR2 LQKENI.

This clone was found once. This chain connects TRBV28 to TRBJ1-4; 9 bases line up with TRBD1. The CDR3 consists of 16 residues. Trimming at V came to 5 bases and at J to 4 bases, leaving 8 bases not matched to a gene. Germline-derived CDR1 and CDR2 are MDHEN and SYDVKM. The CDR3 DNA sequence: TGTGCCAGCAGTCCGTCCGGGACAGGGATTAATGAAAAACTGTTTTTT. Encoded protein: CASSPSGTGINEKLFF.

The rearrangement joins TRBV5-1 to TRBJ2-3; 8 bases align to TRBD2. Germline V gene sequence: CDR1 SGHRS, CDR2 YFSETQ. Trimming took 2 bases from V and 5 from J; bases not matched to a gene: 7. CDR3 length equals 15 residues. This CDR3 reads CASSFNGRAGDTQYF. The CDR3, as DNA: TGCGCCAGCAGCTTCAACGGGAGGGCCGGAGATACGCAGTATTTT.

The chain has TRBV7-9 and TRBJ2-3; 10 bases agree with TRBD2. The J segment lost 2 bases and the V segment lost 4 bases, leaving 6 bases of the junction unmatched. The CDR3 spans 16 residues. Germline V gene data show CDR1 as SEHNR and CDR2 as FQNEAQ (reference sequence). The CDR3 spells CASSSVAGGYTDTQYF. CDR3 DNA: TGTGCCAGCAGCTCAGTAGCGGGGGGATACACAGATACGCAGTATTTT. Variable domain in full (rest from reference TRBV7-9 and TRBJ2-3): DTGVSQNPRHKITKRGQNVTFRCDPISEHNRLYWYRQTLGQGPEFLTYFQNEAQLEKSRLLSDRFSAERPKGSFSTLEIQRTEQGDSAMYLCASSSVAGGYTDTQYFGPGTRLTVL.

J is TRBJ2-7 and V is TRBV7-9; tentative D call: TRBD2 (5 bases). The V end lost 2 bases, the J end lost 5 bases, and 7 bases lay between the germline ends. Germline CDR1 reads SEHNR; CDR2 reads FQNEAQ (reference sequence). The CDR3 consists of 12 residues. CDR3 sequence reads: CASSLSGDEQYF. CDR3 sequence (DNA): TGTGCCAGCAGCTTATCCGGGGACGAGCAGTACTTC.

The chain combines TRBV2 with TRBJ2-1; 13 bases are a match to TRBD2. V gave up 10 bases and J gave up 9 bases; unmatched junction bases: 24. This CDR3 comprises 19 residues. Germline lookup yields CDR1 SNHLY and CDR2 FYNNEI. The CDR3 region has the DNA TGTGCCACCCGAGGACCACTAGCGGGAGGGGGGCGCTTGGGTGGTGAGCAGTTCTTC. Translated: CATRGPLAGGGRLGGEQFF.

The chain carries TRBV29-1 and TRBJ2-5; the match to TRBD2 covers 7 bases. From germline, CDR1 is SQVTM and CDR2 ANQGSEA. The V and J ends lost 4 bases and 1 base, in that order; junction bases with no gene match: 6. The CDR3 length is 14 residues. The DNA for the CDR3 is TGCAGCGTTGTCCAGCGGGGAAGCCAAGAGACCCAGTACTTC. Residues: CSVVQRGSQETQYF.